Following are 12 T cell receptor beta chains from one sample sequenced in a study of graft-versus-host responses after intestinal transplantation. Sequencing used immunoSEQ multiplex PCR; TCRdb keeps in-frame clones, though not all of them. The profile shows tens of thousands of clones, nearly 90% of them singletons. The specimen comprised PBMCs, sampled around 61 weeks after intestinal transplantation. The receptors derive from a human patient who received an intestinal transplant, so some T cells may come from the graft donor.

This CDR3 reads CASSQDRSYEQYF. The CDR3 DNA follows: TGCGCCAGCAGCCAAGATAGGTCTTACGAGCAGTACTTC. The chain recombines TRBV4-3 with TRBJ2-7; the D is unclear. V dropped 0 bases and J dropped 4 bases, with 7 bases sitting between them. This CDR3 has 13 residues. Germline values: CDR1 LGHNA, CDR2 YSLEER.

The chain uses TRBV5-1 and TRBJ2-3, with a possible D match to TRBD1 (5 bases). V was shortened by 7 bases and J by 4 bases, with 13 bases between the two germline ends. This CDR3 is built from 13 residues. In germline, CDR1 is SGHRS, CDR2 YFSETQ. The CDR3: CASGPGLPDTQYF. The DNA of the CDR3 is TGCGCCAGCGGGCCAGGGTTACCAGATACGCAGTATTTT.

A remark on this clone: A junction end diverges from the germline sequence, so it may reflect a read error. V is TRBV7-6 and J is TRBJ2-5; 7 bases are shared with TRBD2. This CDR3 has 15 residues. Germline CDR1 SGHVS, CDR2 FNYEAQ. CDR3 in amino acids: CTSSSLAGEEETQYF. Written as DNA, the CDR3 is TGTACCAGCAGTTCCTTGGCGGGGGAGGAGGAGACCCAGTACTTC.

This chain uses TRBV19 with TRBJ2-7; D remains ambiguous. The CDR3 has 14 amino acids. V lost 6 bases and J lost 4, with 16 bases in between. CDR1 and CDR2 from the germline V gene are LNHDA and SQIVND (reference sequence). The CDR3: CASSLSGVGYEQYF. CDR3 bases: TGTGCCAGTAGCCTTAGTGGGGTAGGATACGAGCAGTACTTC.

The V call is TRBV6-5, the J call TRBJ1-2; tentatively, D is TRBD1 (5 bases). Germline CDR1 and CDR2: MNHEY and SVGAGI. The CDR3 covers 13 residues. Trimming stripped 6 bases from V and 2 bases from J, with 10 bases between. CDR3 coding DNA: TGTGCCAGCAGCCTCAGGGAAAACTATGGCTACACCTTC. Encoded protein: CASSLRENYGYTF.

CDR3 loop: CASSELRKKEETQYF. The CDR3 bases are TGTGCCAGCAGTGAATTGAGGAAAAAAGAAGAGACCCAGTACTTC. The rearrangement uses TRBV6-1 and TRBJ2-5, with D uncertain. V lost 2 bases and J 3 bases, leaving 13 bases between the germline ends. The CDR3 runs to 15 residues. CDR1 and CDR2 from the germline V gene are MNHNS and SASEGT.

The V and J genes are TRBV6-6 and TRBJ1-2; no clear D. Trimming cost V 2 bases and J 3 bases, with 1 base left between them. CDR3 length equals 11 residues. Germline CDR1 is MNHNY and CDR2 is SVGAGI (reference sequence). The CDR3 loop reads CASSYDYGYTF. The CDR3 nucleotides are TGTGCCAGCAGTTACGACTATGGCTACACCTTC.

The rearrangement uses TRBV7-8 and TRBJ2-3; D is ambiguous. Trimming pared 4 bases from V and 0 bases from J, leaving 8 bases between. This CDR3 is 14 amino acids long. Germline lookup yields CDR1 SGHVS and CDR2 FQNEAQ. In DNA, the CDR3 is TGTGCCAGCAGCTGGATTTGGAGCACAGATACGCAGTATTTT. Translating gives CASSWIWSTDTQYF.

This sequence joins TRBV7-3 and TRBJ2-1; possibly TRBD1 for D (5 bases). The V end was cut by 0 bases, the J end by 10 bases, with 10 bases between. The CDR3 totals 13 residues. CDR1 is SGHTA and CDR2 is FQGTGA in the germline V gene. The CDR3 loop reads CASSLTGAGEQFF. CDR3 in DNA: TGTGCCAGCAGCTTAACGGGCGCAGGGGAGCAGTTCTTC. Together with reference TRBV7-3 and TRBJ2-1, the CDR3 gives the full variable domain: GAGVSQTPSNKVTEKGKYVELRCDPISGHTALYWYRQSLGQGPEFLIYFQGTGAADDSGLPNDRFFAVRPEGSVSTLKIQRTERGDSAVYLCASSLTGAGEQFFGPGTRLTVL.

The CDR3 region has the DNA TGTGCCAGCAGCTTGCAGGAGAACACTGAAGCTTTCTTT. It translates to CASSLQENTEAFF. The V and J genes are TRBV5-5 and TRBJ1-1, with D unclear. This CDR3 region has 13 residues. Germline CDR1 and CDR2: SGHKS and YYEKEE (reference sequence). The V gene lost 1 base and the J gene lost 1 base, with 5 bases spanning the gap.

This chain joins TRBV5-3 and TRBJ1-5, with TRBD1 as a possible D gene (6 bases). TRBV5-3 is given ORF status, its function remaining uncertain. Trimming stripped 2 bases from V and 1 base from J, with 28 bases between. The CDR3 consists of 21 residues. The CDR3 region has the DNA TGTGCCAGAAGCTTTTTTAGCTTTTGGTGCAGGGGAGATCCGAGCAATCAGCCCCAGCATTTT. As protein: CARSFFSFWCRGDPSNQPQHF.

The V gene is TRBV28, the J gene TRBJ1-1; 8 nucleotides agree with TRBD1. This CDR3 comprises 18 residues. The germline CDR1 and CDR2 sequences are MDHEN and SYDVKM. The J segment lost 0 bases and the V segment lost 2 bases, leaving 11 bases of the junction unmatched. The CDR3 nucleotides are TGTGCCAGCAGTTTAGCCATACAACGACAGGGGATGAACACTGAAGCTTTCTTT. Its protein is CASSLAIQRQGMNTEAFF.